This TCR beta chain was captured in a study of blood T cells in healthy people across ages (dated by TCRdb to between 2015 and 2016). In terms of the full investigation: In model experiments, roughly one uniquely barcoded TCR beta cDNA molecule per two T cells was captured by template switching. To track age-related changes in TCR beta repertoire diversity, the study relied on deep sequencing normalized with unique cDNA molecular identifiers. Four age groups were formed from the donors: young (average approximately 15 years), middle-aged (around 41), aged (around 62) and long-lived (around 80). Donors of different ages were randomly distributed across sequencing lanes to avoid experimental bias. Two additional independent replicas of 1 million unique cDNA reads from the same blood draw were analyzed for two donors (one aged 18 to 30 and one aged 80 or older). The paper as a whole reports these results and caveats: Estimates of total diversity based on one million sequenced T cells were regarded as lower bounds and as underestimates. As age increased, observed TCR beta diversity per million T cells dropped in a roughly linear way, and a significant reduction was already evident by age roughly 40. A strong correlation was found between observed TCR beta diversity and the percentage of naive T cells measured by flow cytometry. Because profiling used bulk unsorted PBMCs, naive and antigen-experienced compartments could not be compared conclusively. Compared with the aged group, the long-lived group had more naive CD4+ T cells, fewer expanded clones and increased TCR diversity, a pattern suggesting age selection. Because the CMV infection status of the donors was unknown, age-related changes in expanded clonotypes may potentially have been confounded.

Sequences MNHEY (CDR1) and SMNVEV (CDR2) are obtained from the germline V gene (reference sequence). From the cysteine up to the phenylalanine, the CDR3 has a length of 18 residues. Only the CDR3 region is kept as DNA, spanning 54 bases read in frame from base 1. Ends trimmed: V by 6 bases, J by 7 bases; bases unmatched to a gene: 18. Library preparation was by 5' RACE. The instrument given in TCRdb is Illumina HiSeq 2500. A second PCR of roughly 7 to 12 cycles was run with a J-beta primer mix and a sample-barcoded 5' primer. A template-switch 5' adaptor carrying 12 random nucleotides introduced a unique molecular identifier onto each TCR beta cDNA molecule. At least 2.5 million CDR3-containing paired-end reads were obtained from each sample. All of the RNA was converted into first-strand cDNA using the Mint cDNA synthesis kit, with a TRBC-specific oligonucleotide serving as the primer. After uracil-DNA glycosylase treatment, a first 18-cycle PCR used universal primers M1SS and BC2_uni_R on all cDNA. The original pipeline was this. Each sample was normalized by randomly selecting 1 million high-quality reads, each carrying a distinct molecular identifier. Reads sharing molecular identifiers were discarded rather than binned into consensus sequences. CDR3 identification, clonotype clustering and error correction used MiTCR with a Q25 quality threshold and the strictest error-elimination algorithm. Lower-bound total TCR beta diversity was estimated with a nonparametric unseen species model using Euler transformation. The public reads were reprocessed in TCRdb via fastp at Q25 and MiXCR, keeping in-frame beta chains. Each CDR3 protein gets just one entry, which takes the most common genes and DNA from the rows behind it. The V and J calls and clone size come from TCRdb's table, not from the authors' own analysis. The table for this sample lists a few hundred thousand distinct CDR3 sequences; 52% of them were counted only once. The ten largest clonotypes hold under 60% of the sample.

The donors were some 36 Caucasian individuals from Russia, aged roughly 6 to 100 years, who were systemically healthy. Ten milliliters of peripheral blood were drawn from each donor into EDTA-treated Vacutainer tubes. Ficoll-Paque density-gradient centrifugation was used to isolate PBMCs, with at least 6 million obtained per sample. Total RNA was extracted from PBMCs with Trizol reagent, with at least 6 micrograms obtained per sample. The percentages of naive CD45RAhigh/CD27high T cells were determined by flow cytometry on a PBMC aliquot from every donor. There are a few counts of this clonotype. The antigen this receptor binds is unknown. Base quality data are lacking; no much larger clone is found one base away.

Sequencing was done on a sample of blood. The origin of this receptor is a man aged 55 to 70 in good health. This chain is built from TRBV27 and TRBJ2-1; the central 10 bases match TRBD2. DNA sequence: TGTGCCAGCAGCTACCTCGGATCTCTAGCGGGAGTAGGAAATGAGCAGTTCTTC. It encodes CASSYLGSLAGVGNEQFF.